This TCR beta chain came from a study of blood T cell repertoires in COVID-19. For the study at large: COVID-19 samples, acute and convalescent, were from the United States, Italy and Spain. From T cells, B-cell-depleted T cells, or PBMCs came the material, which was cDNA or gDNA.

Per the original methods: Reference gene primer amplification yielded estimated nucleated cell counts. Here immunoSEQ multiplex PCR was the method, and the copy in TCRdb shows in-frame clones only, minus some. That table furnishes V, J and clone size, whereas the DNA furnished D and trimming. The sample consists of over 10,000 clones, about 76% of them appearing once. The V gene end was trimmed by 5 bases and the J gene end by 3 bases; junction bases not matched to a gene: 9. The CDR3 runs to 16 residues. Germline V CDR1 and CDR2: MGHRA, YSYEKL. During active infection, Seattle patients enrolled and were then monitored through disease.

The sequence was obtained from a man in his 60s with COVID-19, enrolled during active disease. The V gene is TRBV4-1, the J gene TRBJ2-1; 8 bases map to TRBD1. The sample was peripheral blood. The CDR3 region is CASSANGGQVYNEQFF. Here the CDR3 DNA reads TGCGCCAGCAGCGCCAACGGGGGACAGGTCTACAATGAGCAGTTCTTC.